The entry that follows covers one T cell receptor (beta chain) sequence. In its sample, this clone was seen once. Its antigen specificity is not known. Base-call qualities are not available, and no considerably larger clone is one nucleotide away. The immunoSEQ Assay, a bias-controlled multiplex PCR, was used to amplify TCRbeta CDR3 regions from genomic DNA. As for how the authors treated the data: The number of nucleated cells in each sample was estimated by amplification of reference gene primers within the assay. Sequence reads were collapsed and filtered to measure the absolute abundance of every unique TCRbeta CDR3 rearrangement. Productive Simpson clonality was computed per sample as the square root of Simpson's diversity index over productive rearrangements. TCRdb's version of the immuneACCESS table is confined to in-frame rearrangements and falls short of the full clone set. An unresolved V gene accounts for under half of the shortfall where checked; the remainder is of unknown origin. The DNA gave D and trimming, while V, J and clone size come from that table. The sample has a few hundred thousand clones on record, roughly 84% of them singletons. Jointly, the top ten make up almost 3% of the sample.

Participants in the prospective study were enrolled through a virtual design, were aged roughly 18 to 100 years, and lived in approximately 24 United States geographic areas. In the prospective study, cohorts were assigned on the basis of participant-reported clinical history obtained from a screening survey and a study questionnaire. For ImmuneRACE Cohort 3, a participant was defined as recovered based on two consecutive negative NP/OP PCR tests, clearance by a healthcare professional, or resolution of symptoms. Each participant in the prospective study had whole blood, serum and a nasopharyngeal or oropharyngeal swab collected by mobile phlebotomists. Participants in the prospective study had the option to provide additional blood draws and questionnaires over an approximately 2-month period. Prospective study blood samples were shipped either frozen or at room temperature before DNA extraction.

This sample was included in a study of blood T cell repertoires in COVID-19 (dated by TCRdb to 2018 to 2021). In terms of the full investigation: Samples covering the acute and convalescent phases of COVID-19 were provided by collaborators in the United States, Italy and Spain. The prospective study material was composed of cDNA or gDNA derived from T cells, B-cell-depleted T cells, or PBMCs. The dataset comprised deeply sampled blood TCRbeta repertoires from subjects exposed to, actively infected with, or recovered from COVID-19. The repertoires were released in a freely available public database meant as a resource for research on the immune response to SARS-CoV-2. The samples were drawn from two sources: the first 160 participants of the ongoing ImmuneRACE study, and 950 to 1,500 subjects contributed by 6 global collaborators. Nearly every sample came with metadata listing a de-identified subject ID, COVID-19 status, age in years and sex. Where available, HLA class I and class II types were taken from metadata supplied by the sample provider and were not determined by assay-based typing.

The paper as a whole reports these results and caveats: The quantity of clinical and demographic metadata differed by source and by participant and was supplied without curation.

Sequenced input: PBMCs or T cells enriched from blood (not recorded which). This TCR came from a woman under 40 who had recovered from COVID-19.

The DNA sequence reads TGTGCCAGCAGCTTGAGGCAGGGGGCGGATGAGCAGTTCTTC. This translates into CASSLRQGADEQFF. This chain joins TRBV5-4 to TRBJ2-1; the central 8 bases match TRBD1. Looking up the germline V gene (reference sequence) yields CDR1 SGHNT and CDR2 YYREEE. The V end gives up 1 base and the J end 8 bases, leaving 5 bases in the junction not matched to a gene. The CDR3 sequence holds 14 residues, the cysteine and phenylalanine included. The read is trimmed to its CDR3 DNA, 42 bases read in frame from base 1.